Following are 32 T cell receptor beta chains from one sample sequenced in a study of T cells in Graves' hyperthyroidism and ophthalmopathy (dated by TCRdb to between 2019 and 2020). The method behind the library was multiplex PCR. TCRdb shows the sequencer as Illumina HiSeq 2000. The TCR beta CDR3 regions were amplified from the RNA transcripts. For the first round of RT-PCR on the TCR CDR3, the HTBI primer set was used together with the Qiagen OneStep RT-PCR kit. Using fastp trimming at Q25 and MiXCR clonotype assembly, TCRdb reanalyzed the public sequencing data and kept in-frame beta chains. Identical CDR3 protein sequences are pooled into one entry, listed with their most common genes and DNA. The sample table shows over 500,000 distinct CDR3 sequences, and roughly 45% are seen once. The top ten clones comprise about two fifths of the sample. The sample consisted of peripheral blood or thyroid tissue (not recorded which). These receptors came from an adult woman with Graves' disease, either hyperthyroidism or ophthalmopathy (not recorded which).

This clonotype was detected ten times or more. V and J are TRBV20-1 and TRBJ1-1, with a tentative D call TRBD1 (6 bases). The CDR3 spans 14 residues. V gave up 5 bases and J gave up 4 bases, with 17 bases separating them. The germline CDR1 and CDR2 sequences are DFQATT and SNEGSKA (reference sequence). CDR3 in DNA: TGCAGTGCTCATCCCGGGGGGCGGGGCACTGAAGCTTTCTTT. Residues: CSAHPGGRGTEAFF.

The V and J genes are TRBV6-1 and TRBJ2-7; no clear D. This CDR3 is 14 amino acids long. The V end lost 2 bases, the J end lost 0 bases, and 8 bases lay between the germline ends. The germline gives CDR1 MNHNS, CDR2 SASEGT. CDR3 DNA sequence: TGTGCCAGCAGTGAATGGGTTTCCTCCTACGAGCAGTACTTC. It is translated as CASSEWVSSYEQYF.

V and J are TRBV7-2 and TRBJ1-2; tentative D call: TRBD1 (5 bases). The CDR3 is 14 amino acids. Germline CDR1 SGHTA, CDR2 FQGNSA. V shed 3 bases and J shed 8 bases, with 16 bases lying between them. DNA of the CDR3: TGTGCCAGCAGCTTCAACCGGGACCTAAGGGGCTACACCTTC. Residues: CASSFNRDLRGYTF.

This clonotype was recorded many times. The V gene is TRBV25-1, the J gene TRBJ1-1; D uncertain. Germline-derived CDR1 and CDR2 are MGHDK and SYGVNS. V shed 5 bases and J shed 2 bases, with 12 bases lying between them. This CDR3 spans 14 amino acids. CDR3 coding DNA: TGTGCCAGCAGTCACGGACGGGCAAACACTGAAGCTTTCTTT. It codes for CASSHGRANTEAFF. The full variable domain, in which reference TRBV25-1 and TRBJ1-1 provide the parts outside the CDR3, is EADIYQTPRYLVIGTGKKITLECSQTMGHDKMYWYQQDPGMELHLIHYSYGVNSTEKGDLSSESTVSRIRTEHFPLTLESARPSHTSQYLCASSHGRANTEAFFGQGTRLTVV.

The chain carries TRBV6-6 and TRBJ1-1, with D possibly being TRBD1 (5 bases). Germline V gene sequence: CDR1 MNHNY, CDR2 SVGAGI (reference sequence). The CDR3 has 13 residues. The germline V and J ends were trimmed by 7 bases and 1 base, with 10 bases remaining between them. The CDR3 here is CASMGPSNTEAFF. DNA for the CDR3: TGTGCCAGCATGGGACCTTCGAACACTGAAGCTTTCTTT.

For this clonotype: A read error is likely, as this CDR3 ends without the conserved phenylalanine or tryptophan. The limits of the CDR3 on the DNA are not certain, so only TCRdb's listed CDR3 is given. V is TRBV20-1 and J is TRBJ1-4; the DNA was not compared with TRBD1, the D call given in the table. The CDR3 numbers 12 amino acids, ends counted. Germline values: CDR1 DFQATT, CDR2 SNEGSKA (reference sequence). CDR3 protein: CSAYTRDTSGDD.

This chain links TRBV7-2 with TRBJ2-2; the D is unclear. Per the germline V gene, CDR1 is SGHTA and CDR2 is FQGNSA. The germline V and J ends were trimmed by 2 bases and 7 bases, with 14 bases remaining between them. The CDR3 is 15 residues long. The CDR3 DNA follows: TGTGCCAGCAGCTTACGAAGGATGGAAAACGGGGAGCTGTTTTTT. It encodes CASSLRRMENGELFF.

The rearrangement links TRBV12-3 or TRBV12-4 to TRBJ1-5; a possible D gene is TRBD1 (6 bases). The CDR3 has 13 residues. Trimming removed 7 bases from V and 13 bases from J, with 20 bases in between. For the CDR3, the DNA is TGTGCCAGCACTGAGAGGGGGGTACGGGAGCAGCATTTT. Protein sequence: CASTERGVREQHF.

The V and J genes are TRBV9 and TRBJ1-1; D gene unclear. Trimming removed 0 bases from V and 5 bases from J, with 8 bases in between. The CDR3 has 13 residues. CDR1 and CDR2 (germline): SGDLS, YYNGEE. The CDR3 nucleotides read TGTGCCAGCAGCGTAGTTCAGACAACTGAAGCTTTCTTT. Protein sequence: CASSVVQTTEAFF.

This clonotype was picked up many times. The J gene is TRBJ2-5, the V gene TRBV12-3 or TRBV12-4; 7 nucleotides line up with TRBD2. J gave up 0 bases and V 1 base, and 2 bases lay outside the gene matches. The CDR3 covers 15 residues. For the CDR3, the DNA is TGTGCCAGCAGTTTAGGGCGGGGGAACCAAGAGACCCAGTACTTC. Translated: CASSLGRGNQETQYF.

Only one count was recorded for this clonotype. The V gene is TRBV25-1, the J gene TRBJ2-2; D tentatively reads TRBD1 or TRBD2 (5 bases each). The CDR3 sequence is 13 residues long. Germline-derived CDR1 and CDR2 are MGHDK and SYGVNS. The ends were cut back, 8 bases at V and 2 bases at J, with 9 bases in the middle. The CDR3 sequence: CASERGNTGELFF. CDR3 nucleotide sequence: TGTGCCAGCGAGAGGGGAAACACCGGGGAGCTGTTTTTT.

V is TRBV11-3 and J is TRBJ2-7, with a weak D call TRBD2 (5 bases). The CDR3 loop spans 15 amino acids. Trimming cost V 1 base and J 1 base, with 11 bases left between them. Germline values: CDR1 SGHNT, CDR2 YENEEA. This CDR3 reads CASSLVGGDSYEQYF. CDR3 nucleotides: TGTGCCAGCAGCTTAGTCGGAGGAGATTCCTACGAGCAGTACTTC.

The gene calls are TRBV12-3 or TRBV12-4 and TRBJ1-2; tentatively, D is TRBD1 (5 bases). Trimming left V 6 bases short and J 2 bases short, with 13 bases between. The CDR3 contains 14 residues. CDR3 loop: CASRSGTVNYGYTF. The DNA of the CDR3 is TGTGCCAGCAGGTCCGGGACGGTGAACTATGGCTACACCTTC.

This clonotype was counted at least ten times. The chain is built from TRBV2 and TRBJ2-5; the D gene is possibly TRBD2 (6 bases). Trimming took 4 bases from V and 6 from J, leaving 12 bases between them. The CDR3 covers 13 residues. Germline CDR1 and CDR2: SNHLY and FYNNEI. CDR3 sequence reads: CASSAEGEKTQYF. The CDR3 region has the DNA TGTGCCAGCAGTGCGGAGGGAGAAAAGACCCAGTACTTC.

This clonotype was seen ten or more times. V is TRBV2 and J is TRBJ2-7; the match to TRBD1 covers 7 bases. With 4 bases clipped from V and 3 bases from J, the junction kept 6 bases outside the gene matches. Germline V gene sequence: CDR1 SNHLY, CDR2 FYNNEI. This CDR3 contains 14 residues. CDR3 nucleotide sequence: TGTGCCAGCAGTGCGACAGGGTTGGGCTACGAGCAGTACTTC. Protein: CASSATGLGYEQYF.

The count of this clonotype is one. V and J are TRBV7-6 and TRBJ1-6; no firm D call. Per the germline V gene, CDR1 is SGHVS and CDR2 is FNYEAQ. Trimming took off 4 bases at V and 9 bases at J, with 16 bases between the two ends. The CDR3 totals 15 residues. CDR3: CASSSEHGEISPLHF. The CDR3 bases are TGTGCCAGCAGCTCCGAACATGGGGAGATTTCACCCCTCCACTTT.

This clonotype was counted ten times or more. The CDR3 reads CSVPGPTQETQYF. As DNA, the CDR3 is TGCAGCGTGCCGGGACCAACACAAGAGACCCAGTACTTC. The V call is TRBV29-1, the J call TRBJ2-5; D may match TRBD1 or TRBD2 (5 bases each). This CDR3 region has 13 residues. V was shortened by 6 bases and J by 2 bases, with 13 bases between the two germline ends. Germline CDR1 is SQVTM and CDR2 is ANQGSEA. The full variable domain, with the rest looked up from reference TRBV29-1 and TRBJ2-5, is SAVISQKPSRDICQRGTSLTIQCQVDSQVTMMFWYRQQPGQSLTLIATANQGSEATYESGFVIDKFPISRPNLTFSTLTVSNMSPEDSSIYLCSVPGPTQETQYFGPGTRLLVL.

The rearrangement joins TRBV29-1 to TRBJ2-5; D is unclear. This CDR3 has 10 amino acids. CDR1 and CDR2 from the germline V gene are SQVTM and ANQGSEA. Trimming took off 8 bases at V and 5 bases at J, with 9 bases between the two ends. Written as DNA, the CDR3 is TGCAGCTACCCACTGGAGACCCAGTACTTC. This gives the protein CSYPLETQYF.

Only a few counts were recorded for this clonotype. The chain combines TRBV10-3 with TRBJ1-2, with 8 bases matching TRBD1. Trimming removed 6 bases from V and 6 bases from J; junction bases left unmatched: 9. Looked up from germline, CDR1 is ENHRY and CDR2 is SYGVKD. This CDR3 spans 14 amino acids. The CDR3 DNA is TGTGCCATCAGGGGAGGACAGGGTATGCATGGCTACACCTTC. Translating it yields CAIRGGQGMHGYTF.

In this sample, this clonotype turned up a few times. The chain recombines TRBV27 with TRBJ1-1; D possibly corresponds to TRBD1 (5 bases). In germline, CDR1 is MNHEY, CDR2 SMNVEV (reference sequence). V was clipped by 5 bases and J by 1 base, with 17 bases between them. The CDR3 has 16 amino acids. The CDR3, as DNA: TGTGCCAGCAGTCGTATCTCGGGGACGAGGAACACTGAAGCTTTCTTT. Translating gives CASSRISGTRNTEAFF.

The gene calls are TRBV7-6 and TRBJ2-5; 7 positions agree with TRBD1. The germline V gene encodes CDR1 SGHVS and CDR2 FNYEAQ. V lost 1 base, J lost 4 bases, and 3 bases stayed unmatched. CDR3 length: 14 residues. The CDR3 sequence is CASSLVGGGETQYF. The CDR3 DNA sequence: TGTGCCAGCAGCTTAGTAGGGGGCGGAGAGACCCAGTACTTC.

This chain links TRBV14 with TRBJ2-5, with 9 bases lining up with TRBD1. The DNA end is a closer match to TRBJ2-7, so the J assignment may be wrong. CDR3 length: 13 residues. The germline V gene encodes CDR1 SGHDN and CDR2 FVKESK. CDR3 sequence reads: CASRDRGTYEQYF. The CDR3 DNA follows: TGTGCCAGCAGGGACAGGGGAACTTACGAGCAGTACTTC.

This clonotype was detected ten times or more. The V call is TRBV11-2, the J call TRBJ1-1, with a possible D match to TRBD1 (6 bases). Germline values: CDR1 SGHAT, CDR2 FQNNGV. The CDR3 contains 14 residues. With 5 bases removed from V and 1 base from J, the gap between germline ends came to 11 bases. CDR3 in amino acids: CASSPRTANTEAFF. In nucleotides, the CDR3 is TGTGCCAGCAGCCCGAGGACAGCGAACACTGAAGCTTTCTTT.

This clonotype showed up many times. This chain joins TRBV19 and TRBJ1-2; the D is unclear. Trimming shortened V by 1 base and J by 4 bases, and 13 bases separated the two germline ends. Germline loops: CDR1 LNHDA, CDR2 SQIVND (reference sequence). The CDR3 runs to 15 residues. Written as DNA, the CDR3 is TGTGCCAGTAGTATAGCCGTGGTCTCGAGCTATGGCTACACCTTC. This codes for CASSIAVVSSYGYTF.

This clonotype was seen a handful of times. The chain links TRBV19 to TRBJ2-3; D is unclear. This CDR3 comprises 12 residues. With 6 bases removed from V and 5 bases from J, the gap between germline ends came to 9 bases. Germline V lookup: CDR1 LNHDA, CDR2 SQIVND (reference sequence). CDR3 residues: CASSSFGDTQYF. In DNA, the CDR3 is TGTGCCAGTAGCTCTTTCGGAGATACGCAGTATTTT.

There are a few counts of this clonotype. The CDR3 sequence is CASSPSGESYEQYF. CDR3 sequence (DNA): TGTGCCAGCAGTCCCTCGGGGGAATCCTACGAGCAGTACTTC. The V and J genes are TRBV28 and TRBJ2-7, with D perhaps matching TRBD2 (6 bases). V lost 5 bases and J 1 base, leaving 12 bases between the germline ends. Germline CDR1 reads MDHEN; CDR2 reads SYDVKM. The CDR3 sequence is 14 residues long.

The V gene is TRBV28, the J gene TRBJ2-2; D gene unclear. Between the trimmed V and J ends, which lost 7 bases and 3 bases, there was a span of 9 bases. CDR3 size: 13 residues. In germline, CDR1 is MDHEN, CDR2 SYDVKM. In DNA, the CDR3 is TGTGCCAGCATCGGGTGGGACACCGGGGAGCTGTTTTTT. This translates into CASIGWDTGELFF. The variable domain in full, with the rest retrieved from reference TRBV28 and TRBJ2-2, is DVKVTQSSRYLVKRTGEKVFLECVQDMDHENMFWYRQDPGLGLRLIYFSYDVKMKEKGDIPEGYSVSREKKERFSLILESASTNQTSMYLCASIGWDTGELFFGEGSRLTVL.

On this clonotype: With a much larger clone just one base away, this may be a read error. CDR3: CASSQGHQGMAFF. CDR3 in DNA: TGCGCCAGCAGCCAAGGGCATCAGGGGATGGCTTTCTTT. This chain joins TRBV4-1 and TRBJ1-1, with a tentative D call TRBD1 (6 bases). Per germline, CDR1 MGHRA and CDR2 YSYEKL. The CDR3 length is 13 residues. The V end was cut by 1 base, the J end by 11 bases, with 14 bases between.

The gene calls are TRBV10-2 and TRBJ1-1; the D is unclear. The ends were cut back, 8 bases at V and 4 bases at J, with 8 bases in the middle. Germline V CDR1 and CDR2: WSHSY, SAAADI. This CDR3 is built from 11 residues. As DNA, the CDR3 is TGCGCCAGCGCGACGGGCACTGAAGCTTTCTTT. Translating gives CASATGTEAFF.

This clonotype showed up many times. The chain couples TRBV24-1 to TRBJ2-7, with D uncertain. Germline CDR1 and CDR2: KGHDR and SFDVKD. Trimming stripped 4 bases from V and 3 bases from J, with 3 bases between. This CDR3 comprises 11 residues. The CDR3 sequence is CATSDSYEQYF. The CDR3 region has the DNA TGTGCCACCAGTGACAGCTACGAGCAGTACTTC.

The J gene is TRBJ2-2, the V gene TRBV20-1; 7 nucleotides align to TRBD1. Germline assignment: CDR1 DFQATT and CDR2 SNEGSKA (reference sequence). The V segment lost 6 bases and the J segment 3 bases; nucleotides outside the gene matches: 4. The CDR3 is 13 amino acids. Here the CDR3 DNA reads TGCAGTGCACGACAGGGAGACACCGGGGAGCTGTTTTTT. Translating gives CSARQGDTGELFF.

The rearrangement uses TRBV29-1 and TRBJ1-1; D call uncertain. V was shortened by 3 bases and J by 1 base, with 9 bases between the two germline ends. The CDR3 contains 13 residues. Germline CDR1 SQVTM, CDR2 ANQGSEA. The DNA of the CDR3 is TGCAGCGTTGATTATCTGGGGAACACTGAAGCTTTCTTT. Translated, it gives CSVDYLGNTEAFF.